The 7 T cell receptor beta chains presented below share a single source sample, sequenced in a study of cytomegalovirus exposure and HLA in healthy donors. Amplification used 60 Vbeta primers and 13 Jbeta primers. The method was immunoSEQ multiplex PCR; TCRdb's version includes in-frame clones alone and lacks a portion of them. Counted here are about 100,000 clones, around 76% occurring once; the ten biggest clones make up 7% to 9%. Sequenced sample: PBMCs. The receptors derive from a man aged 40-50 years in good health and CMV-seropositive.

The chain links TRBV4-1 to TRBJ2-3; 7 positions match TRBD1. CDR1 is MGHRA and CDR2 is YSYEKL in the germline V gene. The junction had 12 bases not matched to a gene; V was cut back by 0 bases and J by 0 bases. The CDR3 consists of 19 residues. Here the CDR3 DNA reads TGCGCCAGCAGCCAAGAAAGGGACAGACCAAATCCTAGCACAGATACGCAGTATTTT. Translated: CASSQERDRPNPSTDTQYF.

This clone is a singleton in its sample. This chain uses TRBV27 with TRBJ1-2; TRBD1 might be the D (5 bases). Looked up from germline, CDR1 is MNHEY and CDR2 is SMNVEV (reference sequence). The V end lost 6 bases, the J end lost 3 bases, and 8 bases lay between the germline ends. The CDR3 length is 12 residues. As DNA, the CDR3 is TGTGCCAGCAGGAAAGGGGACTATGGCTACACCTTC. Protein sequence: CASRKGDYGYTF.

This chain's CDR3 is CASSVGGINTEAFF. DNA of the CDR3: TGTGCCAGCAGCGTAGGAGGGATTAACACTGAAGCTTTCTTT. The gene calls are TRBV9 and TRBJ1-1; D is uncertain. V gave up 0 bases and J gave up 2 bases, with 8 bases separating them. Germline lookup yields CDR1 SGDLS and CDR2 YYNGEE. This CDR3 has 14 amino acids.

This clone was counted only a few times. CDR3 nucleotides: TGTGCCAGCTCACCTAGCGGGAGAACAGATACGCAGTATTTT. Translating it yields CASSPSGRTDTQYF. The chain has TRBV18 and TRBJ2-3, with 9 bases identical to TRBD2. The germline V gene has CDR1 KGHSH and CDR2 LQKENI. CDR3 length: 14 residues. With V trimmed by 3 bases and J by 3 bases, 1 base remained unmatched.

CDR3 nucleotides: TGCGCCAGCAGCTTTGGACAGGGATCTTCGGAGACCCAGTACTTC. The encoded protein is CASSFGQGSSETQYF. J is TRBJ2-5 and V is TRBV5-1; 8 bases are shared with TRBD1. Trimming took 2 bases from V and 5 from J; bases not matched to a gene: 8. Germline CDR1 reads SGHRS; CDR2 reads YFSETQ. This CDR3 is built from 15 residues.

The chain uses TRBV14 and TRBJ1-1; TRBD1 agrees at 8 bases. The germline V gene has CDR1 SGHDN and CDR2 FVKESK. The V and J ends lost 4 bases and 3 bases, in that order; junction bases with no gene match: 10. CDR3 length: 16 amino acids. CDR3 in DNA: TGTGCCAGCAGCCGCGGCGGCGCAGGGGGCTACACTGAAGCTTTCTTT. Amino acids: CASSRGGAGGYTEAFF. Combining the CDR3 with reference TRBV14 and TRBJ1-1 gives the whole variable domain EAGVTQFPSHSVIEKGQTVTLRCDPISGHDNLYWYRRVMGKEIKFLLHFVKESKQDESGMPNNRFLAERTGGTYSTLKVQPAELEDSGVYFCASSRGGAGGYTEAFFGQGTRLTVV.

This chain connects TRBV18 to TRBJ2-7, with 7 bases fitting TRBD1. CDR3 length: 15 residues. Germline loops: CDR1 KGHSH, CDR2 LQKENI. V trimming: 3 bases; J trimming: 2 bases; junction bases outside the gene matches: 7. CDR3: CASSPEGAQTYEQYF. DNA for the CDR3: TGTGCCAGCTCACCCGAGGGGGCGCAGACCTACGAGCAGTACTTC. The variable domain in full, with the rest retrieved from reference TRBV18 and TRBJ2-7, is NAGVMQNPRHLVRRRGQEARLRCSPMKGHSHVYWYRQLPEEGLKFMVYLQKENIIDESGMPKERFSAEFPKEGPSILRIQQVVRGDSAAYFCASSPEGAQTYEQYFGPGTRLTVT.